This is a list of T cell receptor beta chains from one sample in a study of blood T cell repertoires in COVID-19. Measured with immunoSEQ multiplex PCR; TCRdb has only the in-frame clones, and not every one. Here the sample spans 250,000 to 300,000 clones, roughly 85% being singletons. The sample consisted of peripheral blood. All receptors come from a man aged 45 to 65 with active or convalescent COVID-19. CDR3s leave out the opening cysteine and the closing phenylalanine or tryptophan.

>TRBV7-7
ASREKAEIHFGTQY
>TRBV5-4
ASSFGSLGDTIY
>TRBV16
ASSPGLVSNEQF
>TRBV4-1
ASSQDFGQLYEQY
>TRBV19
ASSIGQGRRSGELF
>TRBV7-9
ASSLGPAGVYEQY
>TRBV5-4
ASSLDFSGGSYNEQF
>TRBV5-1
ASSLVPGNYEQY
>TRBV29-1
SVGTTNYGYT
>TRBV5-4
ASSLKEVAGGLQY
>TRBV7-9
ASSPPGSTDEAF
>TRBV5-1
ASSWGQGPLGEQF
>TRBV1
TSSPGGEDTQY
>TRBV6-1
ASREGAGYGYT
>TRBV18
ASSPPGGVNQPQH
>TRBV5-4
ASSDPTGLAGYT
>TRBV4-2
ASSQAGLNTEAF
>TRBV6-2/TRBV6-3
ASSYWHNEQF
>TRBV28
ASSTHEAGGPYEQY
>TRBV5-1
ASSLGRSGVGSPLH
>TRBV18
ASSPRTDNSPLH
>TRBV5-5
ASSPRSTGADYGYT
>TRBV9
ASSPRGTSGSAVSSYNEQF
>TRBV5-1
ASSLSLAYGYT
>TRBV7-2
ASSSITGNSPLH
>TRBV7-2
ASSSRQNYGYT
>TRBV27
ASSLEGGGGLFRSYNEQF
>TRBV19
ASNWGRDRWYYGYT